The 29 T cell receptor beta chains below come from one sample, sequenced in a study of blood T cell repertoires in COVID-19. TCRdb keeps only in-frame clones here, not all; method: immunoSEQ multiplex PCR. The repertoire holds about 50,000 clones, with around 83% as singletons. Sample: peripheral blood. Receptors were obtained from a woman older than 75 with acute or convalescent COVID-19.

This clone was picked up a small number of times. The chain recombines TRBV19 with TRBJ2-2, with 7 bases matching TRBD2. CDR3 size: 15 residues. The trim removed 4 bases at V and 0 bases at J, leaving 2 bases unmatched. Germline V gene data show CDR1 as LNHDA and CDR2 as SQIVND (reference sequence). CDR3 DNA sequence: TGTGCCAGTAGTAGAAGCGGGACGAACACCGGGGAGCTGTTTTTT. This encodes CASSRSGTNTGELFF.

V gene TRBV3-1 (or the pseudogene TRBV3-2) combines with J gene TRBJ2-7; 7 bases line up with TRBD1. V trimming: 3 bases; J trimming: 4 bases; junction bases outside the gene matches: 6. This CDR3 comprises 14 residues. The germline CDR1 and CDR2 sequences are LGHDT and YNNKEL (reference sequence). CDR3 loop: CASSHATGAYEQYF. The CDR3 DNA follows: TGTGCCAGCAGCCACGCAACAGGGGCTTACGAGCAGTACTTC.

A word on this clone: The junction shows a germline mismatch at one end, possibly a read error. The gene calls are TRBV11-2 and TRBJ1-3; D is undetermined. Germline CDR1 and CDR2: SGHAT and FQNNGV. The CDR3 runs 16 residues. The CDR3 spells CASSLEESFSGNTIYF. CDR3 nucleotides: TGTGCTAGCAGCTTGGAGGAAAGCTTCTCTGGAAACACCATATATTTT.

The chain couples TRBV5-1 to TRBJ2-5; 11 nucleotides align to TRBD1. The CDR3 length is 17 residues. With V trimmed by 4 bases and J by 4 bases, 12 bases remained unmatched. Germline CDR1 reads SGHRS; CDR2 reads YFSETQ. The CDR3 is CASSPDRGLRRGETQYF. In DNA, the CDR3 is TGCGCCAGCAGCCCGGACAGGGGGCTTCGTAGGGGAGAGACCCAGTACTTC.

This clone was seen just once. The junction shows a germline mismatch at one end, possibly a read error. The V and J genes are TRBV18 and TRBJ2-1; D remains unclear. Germline V gene data show CDR1 as KGHSH and CDR2 as LQKENI. There are 11 residues in the CDR3. CDR3 sequence reads: CASSSHNEQFF. DNA of the CDR3: TGTGCCAGCTCCTCCCACAATGAGCAGTTCTTC.

The chain carries TRBV7-9 and TRBJ1-2; D not certain. The CDR3 is made up of 14 amino acids. V lost 1 base and J lost 4, with 10 bases in between. Germline assignment: CDR1 SEHNR and CDR2 FQNEAQ (reference sequence). CDR3 sequence: CASSLGGPGYGYTF. CDR3 nucleotides: TGTGCCAGCAGCTTAGGAGGCCCCGGCTATGGCTACACCTTC.

The gene calls are TRBV7-9 and TRBJ1-2; the match to TRBD1 covers 7 bases. The germline V gene has CDR1 SEHNR and CDR2 FQNEAQ (reference sequence). V shed 1 base and J 4 bases; nucleotides not matched to a gene: 3. This CDR3 spans 14 amino acids. The CDR3 DNA is TGTGCCAGCAGCTTAGGACAGGGAAGCTATGGCTACACCTTC. Translating it yields CASSLGQGSYGYTF. The full variable domain, rest sourced from reference TRBV7-9 and TRBJ1-2, is DTGVSQNPRHKITKRGQNVTFRCDPISEHNRLYWYRQTLGQGPEFLTYFQNEAQLEKSRLLSDRFSAERPKGSFSTLEIQRTEQGDSAMYLCASSLGQGSYGYTFGSGTRLTVV.

V usage is TRBV29-1 and J usage is TRBJ1-1; no clear D. CDR1 and CDR2 from the germline V gene are SQVTM and ANQGSEA. The germline V and J ends were trimmed by 6 bases and 3 bases, with 14 bases remaining between them. This CDR3 spans 13 amino acids. CDR3 in DNA: TGCAGCGTAAAGACGGCCGGGGACACTGAAGCTTTCTTT. Translated, it gives CSVKTAGDTEAFF.

The V and J genes are TRBV13 and TRBJ1-1; D not certain. CDR3 length equals 13 residues. Germline CDR1 PRHDT, CDR2 FYEKMQ (reference sequence). V was cut by 5 bases and J by 0 bases, with 7 bases left in between. The chain's CDR3 is CASSTELNTEAFF. In nucleotides, the CDR3 is TGTGCCAGCAGCACCGAGCTGAACACTGAAGCTTTCTTT.

This clone was picked up a small number of times. The J gene is TRBJ2-5, the V gene TRBV5-1; 7 bases line up with TRBD1. J lost 1 base, V lost 1 base, and 1 base had no gene match. The CDR3 covers 14 residues. Germline CDR1 SGHRS, CDR2 YFSETQ. Here the CDR3 reads CASSLTGAQETQYF. The CDR3 DNA follows: TGCGCCAGCAGCTTGACAGGGGCCCAAGAGACCCAGTACTTC.

The rearrangement uses TRBV3-1 (or the pseudogene TRBV3-2) and TRBJ2-2; TRBD1 aligns across 9 bases. The CDR3 covers 15 residues. CDR1 is LGHDT, CDR2 YNNKEL, per germline (reference sequence). V was clipped by 0 bases and J by 9 bases; unmatched bases: 5. The CDR3 DNA reads TGTGCCAGCAGCCAAGATGGGACAGGGAAACGGGAGCTGTTTTTT. Residues: CASSQDGTGKRELFF.

The rearrangement links TRBV5-1 to TRBJ1-1, with TRBD1 identical over 12 bases. The germline gives CDR1 SGHRS, CDR2 YFSETQ. The CDR3 runs to 18 residues. V shed 5 bases and J 4 bases; nucleotides not matched to a gene: 15. The DNA for the CDR3 is TGCGCCAGCAGTCCGACACCGGGACAGGGGGCCGCCGGCACTGAAGCTTTCTTT. Protein sequence: CASSPTPGQGAAGTEAFF.

The gene calls are TRBV4-1 and TRBJ1-2; 7 bases map to TRBD1. Germline CDR1 reads MGHRA; CDR2 reads YSYEKL. V was pared by 5 bases and J by 5 bases, with 11 bases of the junction left unmatched. The CDR3 length is 15 residues. The CDR3 is CASSGPGTAGYGYTF. The DNA of the CDR3 is TGCGCCAGCAGCGGACCCGGGACAGCGGGTTATGGCTACACCTTC.

The chain couples TRBV12-3 or TRBV12-4 to TRBJ2-1; perhaps TRBD2 as D (5 bases). The CDR3 covers 11 residues. V was clipped by 3 bases and J by 10 bases, with 7 bases between them. Here the CDR3 DNA reads TGTGCCAGCAGTTTCGGCGGGGAGCAGTTCTTC. Translated: CASSFGGEQFF.

This chain joins TRBV5-1 and TRBJ1-5, with 7 bases matching TRBD1. Germline V gives CDR1 SGHRS, CDR2 YFSETQ. The CDR3 consists of 15 residues. Trimming at V came to 4 bases and at J to 3 bases, leaving 7 bases not matched to a gene. CDR3 DNA: TGCGCCAGCAGCCTGACAGGGTCGGACAATCAGCCCCAGCATTTT. Translation: CASSLTGSDNQPQHF.

V gene TRBV6-5 combines with J gene TRBJ1-5, with a weak D call TRBD1 (6 bases). This CDR3 region has 13 residues. The germline V gene encodes CDR1 MNHEY and CDR2 SVGAGI. Between the trimmed V and J ends, which lost 6 bases and 6 bases, there was a span of 12 bases. Here the CDR3 reads CASSPQGGQPQHF. In nucleotides, the CDR3 is TGTGCCAGCAGCCCACAGGGTGGTCAGCCCCAGCATTTT.

This clone was observed a few times. One end of the junction varies from germline; a read error may be responsible. The CDR3 reads CPTSEPKRDRVTDTQYF. The CDR3 DNA reads as TGTCCCACCAGTGAACCCAAACGCGACAGGGTCACAGATACGCAGTATTTT. The chain recombines TRBV24-1 with TRBJ2-3, with 7 bases that match TRBD1. In germline, CDR1 is KGHDR, CDR2 SFDVKD. This CDR3 spans 17 amino acids.

This clone came up once. The J gene is TRBJ2-1, the V gene TRBV30; 8 positions match TRBD1. Germline trimming cut 4 bases from V and 5 bases from J; bases unmatched to any gene: 7. CDR1 and CDR2 (germline): GTSNPN, SVGIG (reference sequence). The CDR3 sequence is 14 residues long. The CDR3 bases are TGTGCCTGGACGGGGACAGGATCTAACAATGAGCAGTTCTTC. This translates into CAWTGTGSNNEQFF.

The chain recombines TRBV3-1 (or the pseudogene TRBV3-2) with TRBJ2-2; 11 positions match TRBD2. J lost 6 bases, V lost 0 bases, and 3 bases had no gene match. This CDR3 is 16 amino acids long. Germline loops: CDR1 LGHDT, CDR2 YNNKEL (reference sequence). CDR3 in DNA: TGTGCCAGCAGCCAAGATAGTAGCGGGGGGGCCGGGGAGCTGTTTTTT. Encoded protein: CASSQDSSGGAGELFF.

The sample holds one count of this clone. The rearrangement joins TRBV30 to TRBJ2-2; perhaps TRBD1 as D (7 bases). CDR3 length: 15 residues. Germline CDR1 reads GTSNPN; CDR2 reads SVGIG (reference sequence). Trimming cost V 3 bases and J 6 bases, with 17 bases left between them. The CDR3 loop is CAWRKEGAGAGELFF. The CDR3 coding sequence is TGTGCCTGGAGGAAGGAGGGGGCCGGGGCCGGGGAGCTGTTTTTT.

This clone was detected only a few times. This chain uses TRBV11-1 with TRBJ2-7; 7 positions agree with TRBD2. The CDR3 extends over 12 amino acids. Germline CDR1 is SGHAT and CDR2 is FQDESV (reference sequence). The V segment lost 3 bases and the J segment 7 bases; nucleotides outside the gene matches: 3. The CDR3: CASSFNGGEQYF. CDR3 coding DNA: TGTGCCAGCAGCTTTAACGGGGGGGAGCAGTACTTC.

The chain carries TRBV18 and TRBJ2-5, with a tentative D call TRBD1 (5 bases). The germline V gene encodes CDR1 KGHSH and CDR2 LQKENI. This CDR3 is built from 13 residues. Trimming stripped 5 bases from V and 4 bases from J, with 11 bases between. CDR3 sequence reads: CASSSGFPETQYF. The CDR3, as DNA: TGTGCCAGCTCATCAGGGTTCCCAGAGACCCAGTACTTC. The full variable domain, its missing parts supplied by reference TRBV18 and TRBJ2-5, is NAGVMQNPRHLVRRRGQEARLRCSPMKGHSHVYWYRQLPEEGLKFMVYLQKENIIDESGMPKERFSAEFPKEGPSILRIQQVVRGDSAAYFCASSSGFPETQYFGPGTRLLVL.

V and J are TRBV6-6 and TRBJ2-7; 11 bases fit TRBD1. The CDR3 consists of 13 residues. V shed 6 bases and J 7 bases; nucleotides not matched to a gene: 5. Germline values: CDR1 MNHNY, CDR2 SVGAGI (reference sequence). CDR3 nucleotides: TGTGCCAGCAGCGGACAGGGGGCAAGGGAGCAGTACTTC. Amino acid sequence: CASSGQGAREQYF.

The CDR3 DNA reads as TGTGCCAGCAGCCCCGAGGTGACTTCCAACTATGGCTACACCTTC. It yields the protein CASSPEVTSNYGYTF. The rearrangement uses TRBV7-6 and TRBJ1-2; D remains unclear. The V gene lost 5 bases and the J gene lost 2 bases, with 15 bases spanning the gap. This CDR3 has 15 amino acids. Germline lookup yields CDR1 SGHVS and CDR2 FNYEAQ.

This chain connects TRBV13 to TRBJ2-7, with 11 bases lining up with TRBD1. CDR1 PRHDT and CDR2 FYEKMQ come from the germline V gene (reference sequence). V lost 4 bases to trimming and J lost 5 bases; unmatched junction nucleotides: 4. This CDR3 contains 14 residues. The CDR3 loop is CASSSDRGRHEQYF. The CDR3, as DNA: TGTGCCAGCAGCTCGGACAGGGGGCGCCACGAGCAGTACTTC.

V usage is TRBV10-3 and J usage is TRBJ2-3, with TRBD2 identical over 14 bases. This CDR3 comprises 15 residues. Unmatched junction bases numbered 3, after V lost 6 bases and J lost 4 bases. The germline gives CDR1 ENHRY, CDR2 SYGVKD. The CDR3 DNA reads TGTGCCATCAGCCAGACTAGCGGGGGGGCAGATACGCAGTATTTT. Translation: CAISQTSGGADTQYF.

This clone appeared a single time. The V gene is TRBV2, the J gene TRBJ2-4, with 12 positions matching TRBD2. This CDR3 is built from 16 residues. V was clipped by 10 bases and J by 7 bases; unmatched bases: 14. Per the germline V gene, CDR1 is SNHLY and CDR2 is FYNNEI. CDR3 sequence reads: CAKKETSGGDLNIQYF. The CDR3 coding sequence is TGTGCCAAAAAGGAGACTAGCGGGGGAGATTTGAACATTCAGTACTTC.

The chain has TRBV5-4 and TRBJ2-1; 10 bases agree with TRBD2. J gave up 9 bases and V 5 bases, and 8 bases lay outside the gene matches. CDR1 SGHNT and CDR2 YYREEE come from the germline V gene (reference sequence). CDR3 length: 14 residues. The CDR3 DNA reads TGTGCCAGCAGAGGAGCGGGGGGGCGGTTTGAGCAGTTCTTC. Protein sequence: CASRGAGGRFEQFF.

The J gene is TRBJ2-1, the V gene TRBV18, with 7 positions matching TRBD2. Germline CDR1 reads KGHSH; CDR2 reads LQKENI. Trimming cost V 5 bases and J 10 bases; bases outside gene matches: 17. This CDR3 has 16 residues. In DNA form, the CDR3 reads TGTGCCAGCTCAAGATTACAAGCGGGATCCGGGAGGGAGCAGTTCTTC. Translating it yields CASSRLQAGSGREQFF. Looking up the rest from reference TRBV18 and TRBJ2-1 gives the full variable domain: NAGVMQNPRHLVRRRGQEARLRCSPMKGHSHVYWYRQLPEEGLKFMVYLQKENIIDESGMPKERFSAEFPKEGPSILRIQQVVRGDSAAYFCASSRLQAGSGREQFFGPGTRLTVL.